These 10 T cell receptor beta chains were sequenced from one sample in a study of blood T cell repertoires in COVID-19 (dated by TCRdb to 2020 to 2022). Library prep was done by the immunoSEQ multiplex PCR assay. TCRdb obtained this table from immuneACCESS and retained in-frame rearrangements with V and J assigned. These tables miss some clones; where compared with another copy, unresolved V genes account for less than half of the shortfall, and the remainder is unexplained. Recorded for this sample are around 200,000 clones; around 85% of them occurred a single time. The ten largest account for over 15% of the sample. The sample was peripheral blood. These receptors were obtained from a person aged 70 to 85 with COVID-19, enrolled during active disease.

In nucleotides, the CDR3 is TGTGCCAGGGGGGACAGGGGTATAGTCTACGAGCAGTACTTC. Protein product: CARGDRGIVYEQYF. This chain joins TRBV6-7 and TRBJ2-7; TRBD1 matches 10 bases. TRBV6-7 is an ORF, and what it does is uncertain. CDR3 length: 14 residues. V trimming: 9 bases; J trimming: 3 bases; junction bases outside the gene matches: 8.

The chain links TRBV6-5 to TRBJ1-2, with 10 bases identical to TRBD1. V trimming: 2 bases; J trimming: 1 base; junction bases outside the gene matches: 1. This CDR3 has 15 residues. CDR1 and CDR2 from the germline V gene are MNHEY and SVGAGI. In nucleotides, the CDR3 is TGTGCCAGCAGTTACGGGACAGGGGATAACTATGGCTACACCTTC. This gives the protein CASSYGTGDNYGYTF.

The V and J genes are TRBV21-1 and TRBJ1-5. TRBV21-1 is given as a pseudogene. The length of the CDR3 is 12 residues. The CDR3 protein is CASRKPNQPQHF. DNA for the CDR3: TGTGCCAGCAGAAAACCTAATCAGCCCCAGCATTTT.

This clone appeared a single time. The chain recombines TRBV11-2 with TRBJ1-1; the match to TRBD1 covers 9 bases. V was clipped by 4 bases and J by 9 bases; unmatched bases: 12. The CDR3 is made up of 15 amino acids. The germline V gene has CDR1 SGHAT and CDR2 FQNNGV. The CDR3 region has the DNA TGTGCCAGCAGCTCATACAGGGGGCAAGCAAGGAAAGCTTTCTTT. Protein sequence: CASSSYRGQARKAFF. Full variable domain (missing parts from reference TRBV11-2 and TRBJ1-1): EAGVAQSPRYKIIEKRQSVAFWCNPISGHATLYWYQQILGQGPKLLIQFQNNGVVDDSQLPKDRFSAERLKGVDSTLKIQPAKLEDSAVYLCASSSYRGQARKAFFGQGTRLTVV.

The DNA of the CDR3 is TGTGCCAGCAGTGAACCGAGGGGCGGGGGTCAGCCCCAGCATTTT. It specifies CASSEPRGGGQPQHF. The chain combines TRBV2 with TRBJ1-5; D is possibly TRBD1 (5 bases). Germline V lookup: CDR1 SNHLY, CDR2 FYNNEI. Trimming removed 2 bases at V and 6 bases at J, with 14 bases between. The CDR3 is made up of 15 amino acids.

In this sample, this clone turned up a few times. The J gene is TRBJ1-5, the V gene TRBV4-3; no clear D. The CDR3 is made up of 14 amino acids. V lost 3 bases and J 4 bases, leaving 10 bases between the germline ends. CDR1 and CDR2 (germline): LGHNA, YSLEER. The CDR3 nucleotides read TGCGCCAGCAGCCAGGACTACCTAAATCAGCCCCAGCATTTT. Translated, it gives CASSQDYLNQPQHF.

The rearrangement links TRBV7-2 to TRBJ2-1, with 10 bases fitting TRBD1. Germline CDR1 reads SGHTA; CDR2 reads FQGNSA. The length of the CDR3 is 15 residues. V lost 3 bases and J lost 8; bases outside the gene matches: 7. CDR3 in amino acids: CASSFTGQGRHEQFF. CDR3 nucleotide sequence: TGTGCCAGCAGCTTCACGGGACAGGGGCGGCATGAGCAGTTCTTC.

J is TRBJ1-5 and V is TRBV7-8; D unclear. Germline V CDR1 and CDR2: SGHVS, FQNEAQ. The CDR3 covers 16 residues. V was pared by 4 bases and J by 2 bases, with 15 bases between. The CDR3 protein is CASSSPGWGGNQPQHF. The CDR3 DNA follows: TGTGCCAGCAGCTCGCCTGGGTGGGGAGGCAATCAGCCCCAGCATTTT.

This rearrangement joins TRBV19 to TRBJ1-4; 9 bases are a match to TRBD1. The V and J ends lost 6 bases and 0 bases, in that order; junction bases with no gene match: 5. CDR1 LNHDA and CDR2 SQIVND come from the germline V gene (reference sequence). This CDR3 is 16 amino acids long. CDR3 sequence (DNA): TGTGCCAGTAGGGAACAGGGGGCGGCAACTAATGAAAAACTGTTTTTT. It is translated as CASREQGAATNEKLFF. The full variable domain, with the rest looked up from reference TRBV19 and TRBJ1-4, is DGGITQSPKYLFRKEGQNVTLSCEQNLNHDAMYWYRQDPGQGLRLIYYSQIVNDFQKGDIAEGYSVSREKKESFPLTVTSAQKNPTAFYLCASREQGAATNEKLFFGSGTQLSVL.

The chain couples TRBV13 to TRBJ1-2, with a weak D call TRBD1 (5 bases). Trimming took off 6 bases at V and 3 bases at J, with 23 bases between the two ends. Germline V lookup: CDR1 PRHDT, CDR2 FYEKMQ (reference sequence). The CDR3 has 17 residues. The chain's CDR3 is CASRFGHRDAGYYGYTF. CDR3 DNA: TGTGCCAGCAGATTCGGACACCGCGACGCGGGGTACTATGGCTACACCTTC.